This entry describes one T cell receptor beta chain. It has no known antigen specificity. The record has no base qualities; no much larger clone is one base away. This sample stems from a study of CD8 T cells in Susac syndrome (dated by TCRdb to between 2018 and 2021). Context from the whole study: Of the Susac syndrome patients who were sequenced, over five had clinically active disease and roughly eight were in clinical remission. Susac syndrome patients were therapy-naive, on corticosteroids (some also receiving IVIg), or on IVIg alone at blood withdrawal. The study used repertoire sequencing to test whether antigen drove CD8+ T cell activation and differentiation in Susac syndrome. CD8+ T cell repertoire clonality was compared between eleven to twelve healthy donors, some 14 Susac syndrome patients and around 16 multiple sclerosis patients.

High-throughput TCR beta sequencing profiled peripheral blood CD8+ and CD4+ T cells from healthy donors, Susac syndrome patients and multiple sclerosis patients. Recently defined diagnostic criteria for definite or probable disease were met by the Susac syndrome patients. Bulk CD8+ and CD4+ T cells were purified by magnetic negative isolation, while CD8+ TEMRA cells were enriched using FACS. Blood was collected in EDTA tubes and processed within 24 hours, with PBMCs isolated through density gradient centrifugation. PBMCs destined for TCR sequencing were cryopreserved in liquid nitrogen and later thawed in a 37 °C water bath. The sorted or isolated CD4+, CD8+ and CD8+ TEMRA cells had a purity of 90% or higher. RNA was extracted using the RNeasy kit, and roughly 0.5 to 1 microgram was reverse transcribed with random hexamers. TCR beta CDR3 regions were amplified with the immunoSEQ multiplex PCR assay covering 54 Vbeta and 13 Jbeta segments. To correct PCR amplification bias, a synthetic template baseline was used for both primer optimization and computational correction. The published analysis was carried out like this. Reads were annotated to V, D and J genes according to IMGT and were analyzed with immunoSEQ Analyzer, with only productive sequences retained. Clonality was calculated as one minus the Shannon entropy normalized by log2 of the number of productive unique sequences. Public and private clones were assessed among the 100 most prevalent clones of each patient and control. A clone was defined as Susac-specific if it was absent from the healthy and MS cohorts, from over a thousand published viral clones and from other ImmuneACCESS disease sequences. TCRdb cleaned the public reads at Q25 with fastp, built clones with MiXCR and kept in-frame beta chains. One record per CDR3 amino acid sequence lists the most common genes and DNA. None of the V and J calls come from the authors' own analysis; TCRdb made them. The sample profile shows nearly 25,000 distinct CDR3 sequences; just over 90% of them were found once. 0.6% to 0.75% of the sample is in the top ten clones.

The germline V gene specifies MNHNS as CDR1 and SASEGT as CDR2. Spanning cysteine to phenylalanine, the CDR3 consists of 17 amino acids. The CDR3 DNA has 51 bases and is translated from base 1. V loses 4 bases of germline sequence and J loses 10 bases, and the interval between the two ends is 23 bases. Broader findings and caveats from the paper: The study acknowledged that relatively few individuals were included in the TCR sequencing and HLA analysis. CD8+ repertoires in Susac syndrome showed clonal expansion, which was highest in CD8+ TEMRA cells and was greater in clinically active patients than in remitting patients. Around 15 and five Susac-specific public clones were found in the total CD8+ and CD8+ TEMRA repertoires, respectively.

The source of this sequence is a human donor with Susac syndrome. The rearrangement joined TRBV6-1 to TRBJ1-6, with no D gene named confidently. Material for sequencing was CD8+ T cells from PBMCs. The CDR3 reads CASSAVSREDYGSPLHF. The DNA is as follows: TGTGCCAGCAGTGCTGTATCTAGGGAGGATTATGGATCACCCCTCCACTTT.